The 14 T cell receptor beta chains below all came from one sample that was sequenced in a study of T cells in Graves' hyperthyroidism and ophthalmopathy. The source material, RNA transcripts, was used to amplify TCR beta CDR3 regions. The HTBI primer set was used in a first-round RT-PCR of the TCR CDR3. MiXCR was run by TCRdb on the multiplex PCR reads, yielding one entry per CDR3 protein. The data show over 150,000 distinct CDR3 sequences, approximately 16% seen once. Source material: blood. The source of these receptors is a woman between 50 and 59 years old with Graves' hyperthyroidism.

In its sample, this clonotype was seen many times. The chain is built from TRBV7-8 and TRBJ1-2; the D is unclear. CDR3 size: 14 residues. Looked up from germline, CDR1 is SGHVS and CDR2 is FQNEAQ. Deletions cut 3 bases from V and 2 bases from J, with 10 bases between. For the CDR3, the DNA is TGTGCCAGCAGCTTGATAGCGGGGAACTATGGCTACACCTTC. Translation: CASSLIAGNYGYTF.

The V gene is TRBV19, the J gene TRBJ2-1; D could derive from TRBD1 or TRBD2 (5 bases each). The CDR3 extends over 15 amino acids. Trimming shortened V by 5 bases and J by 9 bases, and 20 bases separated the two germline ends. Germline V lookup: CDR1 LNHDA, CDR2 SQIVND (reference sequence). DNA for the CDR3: TGTGCCAGTAGTGTCGACCGGGGCCCAGTCGGTGAGCAGTTCTTC. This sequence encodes CASSVDRGPVGEQFF. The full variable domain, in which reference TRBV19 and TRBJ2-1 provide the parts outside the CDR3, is DGGITQSPKYLFRKEGQNVTLSCEQNLNHDAMYWYRQDPGQGLRLIYYSQIVNDFQKGDIAEGYSVSREKKESFPLTVTSAQKNPTAFYLCASSVDRGPVGEQFFGPGTRLTVL.

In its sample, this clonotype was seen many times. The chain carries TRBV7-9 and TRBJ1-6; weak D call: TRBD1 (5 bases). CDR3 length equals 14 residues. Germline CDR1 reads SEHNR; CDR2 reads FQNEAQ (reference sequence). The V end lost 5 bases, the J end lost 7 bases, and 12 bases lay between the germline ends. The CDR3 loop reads CASSPETENSPLHF. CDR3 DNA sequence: TGTGCCAGCAGCCCAGAGACAGAAAATTCACCCCTCCACTTT.

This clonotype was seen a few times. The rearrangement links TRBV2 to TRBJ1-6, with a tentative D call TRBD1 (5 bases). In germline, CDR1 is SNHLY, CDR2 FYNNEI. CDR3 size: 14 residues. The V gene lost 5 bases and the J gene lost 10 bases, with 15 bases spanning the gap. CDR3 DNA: TGTGCCAGCAGTTCAGGGTTGGGTTTATCACCCCTCCACTTT. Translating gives CASSSGLGLSPLHF.

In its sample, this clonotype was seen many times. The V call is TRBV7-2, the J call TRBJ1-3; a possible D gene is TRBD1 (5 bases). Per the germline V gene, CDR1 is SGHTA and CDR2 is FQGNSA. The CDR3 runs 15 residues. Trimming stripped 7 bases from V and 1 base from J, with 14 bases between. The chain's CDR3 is CASISTRGSGNTIYF. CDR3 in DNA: TGTGCCAGCATTTCGACAAGGGGATCTGGAAACACCATATATTTT.

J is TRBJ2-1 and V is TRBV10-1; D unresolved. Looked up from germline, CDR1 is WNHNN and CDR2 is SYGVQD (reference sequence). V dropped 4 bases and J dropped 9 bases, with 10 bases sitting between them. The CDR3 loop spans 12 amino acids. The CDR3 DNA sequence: TGCGCCAGCAGTGTTCACTGGAGTGAGCAGTTCTTC. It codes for CASSVHWSEQFF.

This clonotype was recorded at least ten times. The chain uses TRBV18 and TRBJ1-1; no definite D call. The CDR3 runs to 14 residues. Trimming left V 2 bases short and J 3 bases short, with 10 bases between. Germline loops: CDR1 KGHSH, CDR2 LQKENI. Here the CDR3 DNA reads TGTGCCAGCTCACCATTGGCGGTTGACACTGAAGCTTTCTTT. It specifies CASSPLAVDTEAFF.

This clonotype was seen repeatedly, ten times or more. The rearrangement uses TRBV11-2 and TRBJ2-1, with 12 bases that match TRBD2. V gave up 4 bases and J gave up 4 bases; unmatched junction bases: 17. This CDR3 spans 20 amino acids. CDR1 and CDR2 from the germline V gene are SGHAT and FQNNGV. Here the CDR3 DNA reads TGTGCCAGCAGCTCTCCGACTAGCGGGAGAGGGGGGCTTTTTTACAATGAGCAGTTCTTC. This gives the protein CASSSPTSGRGGLFYNEQFF.

This CDR3 reads CTVEGYNNEQFF. The CDR3, as DNA: TGCACCGTGGAGGGCTATAACAATGAGCAGTTCTTC. The rearrangement uses TRBV29-1 and TRBJ2-1; D might be TRBD2 (6 bases). Per germline, CDR1 SQVTM and CDR2 ANQGSEA. The CDR3 is made up of 12 amino acids.

CDR3 coding DNA: TGTGCCACCAGTGATTTTGCAAATGAGCAGTTCTTC. It codes for CATSDFANEQFF. The rearrangement joins TRBV24-1 to TRBJ2-1; D gene unclear. The V gene lost 1 base and the J gene lost 7 bases, with 4 bases spanning the gap. The CDR3 contains 12 residues. Germline assignment: CDR1 KGHDR and CDR2 SFDVKD.

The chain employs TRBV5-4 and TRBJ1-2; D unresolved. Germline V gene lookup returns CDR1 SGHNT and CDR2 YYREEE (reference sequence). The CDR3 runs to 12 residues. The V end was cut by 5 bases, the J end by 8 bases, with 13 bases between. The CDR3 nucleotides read TGTGCCAGCAGTTTTCCGACTAGCGGCTACACCTTC. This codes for CASSFPTSGYTF.

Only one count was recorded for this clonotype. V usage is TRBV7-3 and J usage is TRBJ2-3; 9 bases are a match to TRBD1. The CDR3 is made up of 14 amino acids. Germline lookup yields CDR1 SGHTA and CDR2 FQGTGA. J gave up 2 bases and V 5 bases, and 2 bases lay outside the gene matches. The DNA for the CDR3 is TGTGCCAGCAGCCGGACAGGGGACACAGATACGCAGTATTTT. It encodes CASSRTGDTDTQYF.

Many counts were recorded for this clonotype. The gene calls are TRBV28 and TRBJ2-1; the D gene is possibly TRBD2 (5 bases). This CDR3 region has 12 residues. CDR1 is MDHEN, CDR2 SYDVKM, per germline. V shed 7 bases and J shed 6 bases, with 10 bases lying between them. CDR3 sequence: CASTTRSNEQFF. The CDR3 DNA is TGTGCCAGCACCACTAGGAGCAATGAGCAGTTCTTC.

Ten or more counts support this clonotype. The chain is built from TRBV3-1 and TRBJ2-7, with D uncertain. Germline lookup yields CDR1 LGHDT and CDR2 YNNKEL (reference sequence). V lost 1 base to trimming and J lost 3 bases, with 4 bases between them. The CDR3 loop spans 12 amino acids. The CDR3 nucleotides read TGTGCCAGCAGCCAAGGAGTCTACGAGCAGTACTTC. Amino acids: CASSQGVYEQYF.